One sample yielded the 32 T cell receptor beta chains listed below, sequenced in a study of blood T cell repertoires in COVID-19. Data came from immunoSEQ multiplex PCR; TCRdb stores just in-frame clones and leaves some out. The sample includes 30,000 to 45,000 clones, approximately 80% of them seen just once. The sample taken for sequencing was peripheral blood. The receptors stem from a man aged 55-75 years with active COVID-19.

The genes are TRBV28 and TRBJ2-6; 9 nucleotides match TRBD1. Germline values: CDR1 MDHEN, CDR2 SYDVKM. The CDR3 extends over 16 amino acids. Unmatched junction bases numbered 3, after V lost 2 bases and J lost 4 bases. The CDR3 DNA follows: TGTGCCAGCAGTTTAAACAGGGGGCTCGGGGCCAACGTCCTGACTTTC. Translating it yields CASSLNRGLGANVLTF.

J is TRBJ1-1 and V is TRBV30; D unresolved. Trimming took off 2 bases at V and 1 base at J, with 8 bases between the two ends. This CDR3 has 13 amino acids. The germline V gene has CDR1 GTSNPN and CDR2 SVGIG (reference sequence). The CDR3 loop is CAWSPGGNTEAFF. CDR3 bases: TGTGCCTGGAGTCCAGGTGGGAACACTGAAGCTTTCTTT.

The V call is TRBV6-5, the J call TRBJ1-2; the D gene is possibly TRBD1 (5 bases). The CDR3 runs 13 residues. Trimming left V 6 bases short and J 7 bases short, with 15 bases between. Germline V gene lookup returns CDR1 MNHEY and CDR2 SVGAGI. CDR3 protein: CASSGPRVGGYTF. DNA of the CDR3: TGTGCCAGCAGCGGGCCCAGGGTCGGTGGCTACACCTTC.

This clone was counted a few times. This chain connects TRBV6-5 to TRBJ2-7; 9 bases match TRBD2. Germline CDR1 MNHEY, CDR2 SVGAGI. The CDR3 sequence is 15 residues long. The junction had 10 bases not matched to a gene; V was cut back by 4 bases and J by 6 bases. The CDR3 is CASSSLGSGGGEQYF. Written as DNA, the CDR3 is TGTGCCAGCAGTTCCCTTGGTAGCGGGGGCGGCGAGCAGTACTTC.

The J gene is TRBJ1-5, the V gene TRBV6-2 or TRBV6-3; no definite D call. V lost 0 bases to trimming and J lost 6 bases, with 6 bases between them. Germline V CDR1 and CDR2: MNHEY, SVGEGT. This CDR3 spans 13 amino acids. CDR3 sequence (DNA): TGTGCCAGCAGTTACTCTACGGGTCAGCCCCAGCATTTT. Its protein is CASSYSTGQPQHF.

The genes are TRBV19 and TRBJ2-5; 7 positions match TRBD1. V lost 5 bases to trimming and J lost 4 bases; unmatched junction nucleotides: 10. The CDR3 runs to 15 residues. Germline V lookup: CDR1 LNHDA, CDR2 SQIVND (reference sequence). The CDR3 nucleotides read TGTGCCAGTAGTTCCGGAATTAACAGGGGAGAGACCCAGTACTTC. Translated: CASSSGINRGETQYF.

The chain combines TRBV6-2 or TRBV6-3 with TRBJ2-1; TRBD2 aligns across 9 bases. J was trimmed by 3 bases and V by 0 bases; bases with no gene match: 9. Germline V gives CDR1 MNHEY, CDR2 SVGEGT. The CDR3 runs to 18 residues. The CDR3 region has the DNA TGTGCCAGCAGTTACTCTCCTCCGGGCGGGGGGGTCTACAATGAGCAGTTCTTC. Translated, it gives CASSYSPPGGGVYNEQFF.

CDR3 DNA: TGCAGCGCCAAACTCCGGGACAGGGGCTACGAGCAGTACTTC. It encodes CSAKLRDRGYEQYF. This rearrangement joins TRBV29-1 to TRBJ2-7; 10 nucleotides line up with TRBD1. Germline CDR1 is SQVTM and CDR2 is ANQGSEA. The CDR3 consists of 14 residues. J was trimmed by 3 bases and V by 7 bases; bases with no gene match: 9.

The V and J genes are TRBV6-5 and TRBJ1-2; D not resolved. CDR3 length: 14 residues. The V end was cut by 7 bases, the J end by 5 bases, with 17 bases between. CDR1 and CDR2 (germline): MNHEY, SVGAGI. DNA of the CDR3: TGTGCCAGCACCCGCGCAGGAACAGATTATGGCTACACCTTC. Its translation is CASTRAGTDYGYTF.

The rearrangement uses TRBV7-2 and TRBJ2-4; 8 bases line up with TRBD2. J gave up 5 bases and V 1 base, and 10 bases lay outside the gene matches. Germline V gene lookup returns CDR1 SGHTA and CDR2 FQGNSA. CDR3 length: 17 amino acids. Here the CDR3 reads CASSLGGLAGTQNIQYF. The DNA for the CDR3 is TGTGCCAGCAGCTTAGGGGGGTTAGCGGGGACCCAAAACATTCAGTACTTC.

The genes are TRBV5-1 and TRBJ1-2; D gene uncertain. With 2 bases removed from V and 2 bases from J, the gap between germline ends came to 7 bases. From germline, CDR1 is SGHRS and CDR2 YFSETQ. This CDR3 is 13 amino acids long. The DNA of the CDR3 is TGCGCCAGCAGCTTCGGGGAAAACTATGGCTACACCTTC. It codes for CASSFGENYGYTF.

CDR3 sequence (DNA): TGTGCCAGCAGCTCACTTAGCAATCAGCCCCAGCATTTT. This translates into CASSSLSNQPQHF. V usage is TRBV2 and J usage is TRBJ1-5, with D hard to call. Germline CDR1 is SNHLY and CDR2 is FYNNEI. The length of the CDR3 is 13 residues. Trimming took off 6 bases at V and 0 bases at J, with 6 bases between the two ends.

The rearrangement uses TRBV7-2 and TRBJ2-2; 8 bases fit TRBD2. CDR3 length: 17 amino acids. Germline values: CDR1 SGHTA, CDR2 FQGNSA. The ends lost 4 bases at V and 2 bases at J; junction bases unmatched: 9. The CDR3 nucleotides are TGTGCCAGCAGCTCAAGGGGGACTAGTGATAACACCGGGGAGCTGTTTTTT. Its protein product is CASSSRGTSDNTGELFF.

The J gene is TRBJ1-1, the V gene TRBV19; a possible D gene is TRBD1 (6 bases). V lost 1 base to trimming and J lost 2 bases, with 11 bases between them. CDR1 and CDR2 (germline): LNHDA, SQIVND (reference sequence). The CDR3 contains 15 residues. The CDR3 DNA reads as TGTGCCAGTAGTATAGTAAACAGGGTAAACACTGAAGCTTTCTTT. Encoded protein: CASSIVNRVNTEAFF.

The V and J genes are TRBV7-9 and TRBJ2-4; a possible D gene is TRBD2 (6 bases). The germline gives CDR1 SEHNR, CDR2 FQNEAQ (reference sequence). V was clipped by 8 bases and J by 6 bases, with 20 bases between them. CDR3 length: 15 amino acids. The CDR3 loop is CASLGTPALGNIQYF. CDR3 in DNA: TGTGCCAGCTTAGGGACTCCCGCGTTGGGAAACATTCAGTACTTC.

The J gene is TRBJ2-7, the V gene TRBV6-6; TRBD1 matches 9 bases. This CDR3 comprises 14 residues. V shed 5 bases, J shed 5 bases, and the junction held 7 bases outside the gene matches. Per the germline V gene, CDR1 is MNHNY and CDR2 is SVGAGI (reference sequence). The CDR3 DNA is TGTGCCAGCAGTCTGGGACAGGGACTCAACGAGCAGTACTTC. It codes for CASSLGQGLNEQYF.

The V call is TRBV6-5, the J call TRBJ1-1; D gene uncertain. The V gene lost 0 bases and the J gene lost 5 bases, with 7 bases spanning the gap. Germline V lookup: CDR1 MNHEY, CDR2 SVGAGI. The CDR3 consists of 13 residues. The CDR3 region has the DNA TGTGCCAGCAGTTACTCGACGGGGACTGAAGCTTTCTTT. As protein: CASSYSTGTEAFF.

This rearrangement joins TRBV19 to TRBJ1-3; the D gene is possibly TRBD1 (6 bases). Trimming left V 3 bases short and J 0 bases short, with 12 bases between. Germline assignment: CDR1 LNHDA and CDR2 SQIVND (reference sequence). This CDR3 is built from 16 residues. Written as DNA, the CDR3 is TGTGCCAGTAGTATGGCCGGACAGCTCTCTGGAAACACCATATATTTT. Amino acid sequence: CASSMAGQLSGNTIYF.

This clone came up a few times. The chain joins TRBV15 to TRBJ1-1; D is unresolved. This CDR3 spans 12 amino acids. Germline assignment: CDR1 LNHNV and CDR2 YYDKDF (reference sequence). The V gene lost 0 bases and the J gene lost 11 bases, with 10 bases spanning the gap. CDR3 amino acids: CATSRDASQAFF. Written as DNA, the CDR3 is TGTGCCACCAGCAGAGACGCGTCACAGGCTTTCTTT.

V gene TRBV5-1 combines with J gene TRBJ2-3, with D unresolved. CDR1 is SGHRS and CDR2 is YFSETQ in the germline V gene. V lost 0 bases and J lost 0, with 11 bases in between. CDR3 size: 16 residues. CDR3 sequence reads: CASSLVLAPSTDTQYF. The CDR3 nucleotides are TGCGCCAGCAGCTTGGTCTTGGCCCCTAGCACAGATACGCAGTATTTT.

The chain is built from TRBV7-8 and TRBJ1-5; D is perhaps TRBD1 (6 bases). V lost 1 base to trimming and J lost 3 bases, with 13 bases between them. This CDR3 has 16 residues. Germline CDR1 is SGHVS and CDR2 is FQNEAQ. CDR3 sequence reads: CASSLEGGNPNQPQHF. In DNA form, the CDR3 reads TGTGCCAGCAGCTTAGAGGGGGGGAATCCCAATCAGCCCCAGCATTTT. Combining the CDR3 with reference TRBV7-8 and TRBJ1-5 gives the whole variable domain GAGVSQSPRYKVAKRGQDVALRCDPISGHVSLFWYQQALGQGPEFLTYFQNEAQLDKSGLPSDRFFAERPEGSVSTLKIQRTQQEDSAVYLCASSLEGGNPNQPQHFGDGTRLSIL.

This clone was detected once. The chain recombines TRBV9 with TRBJ1-1; D may be TRBD1 (5 bases). V lost 1 base to trimming and J lost 0 bases, with 10 bases between them. Germline values: CDR1 SGDLS, CDR2 YYNGEE. There are 15 residues in the CDR3. CDR3 bases: TGTGCCAGCAGCGTAATTCCAGGGATGAACACTGAAGCTTTCTTT. Protein sequence: CASSVIPGMNTEAFF.

This chain connects TRBV6-2 or TRBV6-3 to TRBJ2-5; 7 bases fit TRBD2. The CDR3 extends over 19 amino acids. Germline trimming cut 0 bases from V and 2 bases from J; bases unmatched to any gene: 15. Per the germline V gene, CDR1 is MNHEY and CDR2 is SVGEGT. DNA for the CDR3: TGTGCCAGCAGTTACTCGAAATGGGAGGGCCAGATTCTTCAAGAGACCCAGTACTTC. Its protein is CASSYSKWEGQILQETQYF.

This clone has just a few counts. V and J are TRBV10-3 and TRBJ2-1, with 10 bases identical to TRBD2. The V and J ends lost 9 bases and 4 bases, in that order; junction bases with no gene match: 15. Germline V gene data show CDR1 as ENHRY and CDR2 as SYGVKD. The CDR3 is 17 amino acids. Here the CDR3 reads CAIKGTSAEKTYNEQFF. CDR3 DNA: TGTGCCATTAAGGGGACTAGCGCAGAAAAAACTTACAATGAGCAGTTCTTC.

This clone was seen a handful of times. The chain links TRBV9 to TRBJ2-3, with 12 bases that match TRBD2. The germline V gene has CDR1 SGDLS and CDR2 YYNGEE. The CDR3 consists of 16 residues. Trimming removed 6 bases from V and 1 base from J; junction bases left unmatched: 6. CDR3 amino acids: CASNPSGGAGTDTQYF. The CDR3 nucleotides are TGTGCCAGCAACCCTAGCGGGGGGGCGGGCACAGATACGCAGTATTTT.

CDR3 region: CASSFGGTEAFF. CDR3 DNA sequence: TGTGCCAGCAGTTTCGGGGGGACTGAAGCTTTCTTT. This chain links TRBV12-3 or TRBV12-4 with TRBJ1-1, with D perhaps matching TRBD1 (5 bases). CDR3 length: 12 amino acids. V lost 3 bases to trimming and J lost 5 bases, with 7 bases between them.

This chain connects TRBV12-3 or TRBV12-4 to TRBJ1-2, with unresolved D. V was shortened by 0 bases and J by 5 bases, with 4 bases between the two germline ends. The CDR3 runs to 12 residues. CDR3 sequence reads: CASSLAQYGYTF. The CDR3 region has the DNA TGTGCCAGCAGTTTAGCACAGTATGGCTACACCTTC.

This chain uses TRBV19 with TRBJ2-2; D may be TRBD1 (5 bases). The CDR3 is 15 amino acids. The germline CDR1 and CDR2 sequences are LNHDA and SQIVND (reference sequence). V shed 3 bases and J shed 5 bases, with 13 bases lying between them. The CDR3 sequence: CASSMGRVGTGELFF. The CDR3 DNA sequence: TGTGCCAGTAGTATGGGCAGGGTCGGGACCGGGGAGCTGTTTTTT.

The genes are TRBV6-2 or TRBV6-3 and TRBJ2-5; no reliable D call. CDR1 and CDR2 from the germline V gene are MNHEY and SVGEGT. The CDR3 runs 14 residues. The V end lost 5 bases, the J end lost 1 base, and 11 bases lay between the germline ends. DNA of the CDR3: TGTGCCAGCAGTGGTGACGGAGTCCAAGAGACCCAGTACTTC. This encodes CASSGDGVQETQYF.

This chain uses TRBV5-1 with TRBJ2-2, with 7 positions matching TRBD2. CDR3 size: 14 residues. Per the germline V gene, CDR1 is SGHRS and CDR2 is YFSETQ. V lost 4 bases to trimming and J lost 2 bases; unmatched junction nucleotides: 2. DNA for the CDR3: TGCGCCAGCAGCGGACTAGTAAACACCGGGGAGCTGTTTTTT. Its protein product is CASSGLVNTGELFF.

This clone has just one count. The chain couples TRBV27 to TRBJ2-7; no reliable D call. The CDR3 sequence is 13 residues long. Per the germline V gene, CDR1 is MNHEY and CDR2 is SMNVEV (reference sequence). V was pared by 0 bases and J by 7 bases, with 10 bases between. This chain's CDR3 is CASSLSGTPEQYF. Written as DNA, the CDR3 is TGTGCCAGCAGTTTATCGGGCACGCCTGAGCAGTACTTC.

This sequence joins TRBV3-1 (or the pseudogene TRBV3-2) and TRBJ2-3, with 8 bases aligning to TRBD2. This CDR3 comprises 16 residues. Germline-derived CDR1 and CDR2 are LGHDT and YNNKEL (reference sequence). V was pared by 1 base and J by 0 bases, with 3 bases of the junction left unmatched. CDR3: CASSQALAGSTDTQYF. As DNA, the CDR3 is TGTGCCAGCAGCCAAGCGCTAGCGGGCAGCACAGATACGCAGTATTTT.